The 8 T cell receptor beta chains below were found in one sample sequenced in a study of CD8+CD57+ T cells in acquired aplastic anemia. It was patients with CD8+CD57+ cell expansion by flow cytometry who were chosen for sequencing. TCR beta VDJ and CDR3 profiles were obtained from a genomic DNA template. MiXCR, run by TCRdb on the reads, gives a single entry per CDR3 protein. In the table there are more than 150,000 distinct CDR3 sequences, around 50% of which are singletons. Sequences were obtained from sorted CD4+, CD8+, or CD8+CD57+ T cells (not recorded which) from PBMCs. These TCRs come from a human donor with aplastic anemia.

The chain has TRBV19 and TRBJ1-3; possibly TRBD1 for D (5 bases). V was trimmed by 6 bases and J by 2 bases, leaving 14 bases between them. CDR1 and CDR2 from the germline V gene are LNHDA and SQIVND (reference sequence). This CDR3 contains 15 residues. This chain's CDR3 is CASSPGFATGNTIYF. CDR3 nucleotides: TGTGCCAGTAGCCCAGGGTTCGCGACTGGAAACACCATATATTTT.

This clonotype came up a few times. The CDR3 is CSASVATSTDTQYF. DNA for the CDR3: TGCAGTGCTAGTGTGGCTACTAGCACAGATACGCAGTATTTT. The chain joins TRBV20-1 to TRBJ2-3, with unresolved D. Germline V CDR1 and CDR2: DFQATT, SNEGSKA (reference sequence). This CDR3 region has 14 residues. Trimming took 3 bases from V and 0 from J, leaving 10 bases between them.

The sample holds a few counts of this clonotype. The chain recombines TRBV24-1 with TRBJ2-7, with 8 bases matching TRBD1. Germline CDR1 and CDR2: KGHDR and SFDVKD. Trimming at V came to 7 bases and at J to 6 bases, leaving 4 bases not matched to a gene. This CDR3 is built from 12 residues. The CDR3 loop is CATRGQGGEQYF. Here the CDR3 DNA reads TGTGCCACCAGAGGACAGGGCGGCGAGCAGTACTTC.

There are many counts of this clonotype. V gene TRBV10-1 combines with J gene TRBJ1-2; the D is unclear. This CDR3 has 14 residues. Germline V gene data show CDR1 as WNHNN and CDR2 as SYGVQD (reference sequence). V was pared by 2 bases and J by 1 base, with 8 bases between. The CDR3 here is CASSEGNYNYGYTF. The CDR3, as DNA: TGCGCCAGCAGTGAGGGGAACTATAACTATGGCTACACCTTC.

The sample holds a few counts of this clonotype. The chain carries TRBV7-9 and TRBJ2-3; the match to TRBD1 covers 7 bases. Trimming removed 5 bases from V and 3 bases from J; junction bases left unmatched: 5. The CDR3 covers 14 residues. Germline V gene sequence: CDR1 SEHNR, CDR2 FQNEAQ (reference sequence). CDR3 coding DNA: TGTGCCAGCAGCGATCCAGGGGGAACAGATACGCAGTATTTT. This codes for CASSDPGGTDTQYF.

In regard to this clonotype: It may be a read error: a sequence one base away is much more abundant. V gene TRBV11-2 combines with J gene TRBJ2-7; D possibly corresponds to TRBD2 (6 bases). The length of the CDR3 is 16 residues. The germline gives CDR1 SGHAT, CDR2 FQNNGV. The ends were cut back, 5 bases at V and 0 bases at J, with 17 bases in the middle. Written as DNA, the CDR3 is TGTGCCAGCAGCCTTAGGAGGGACCCGAGCTCCTACGAGCAGTACTTC. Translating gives CASSLRRDPSSYEQYF.

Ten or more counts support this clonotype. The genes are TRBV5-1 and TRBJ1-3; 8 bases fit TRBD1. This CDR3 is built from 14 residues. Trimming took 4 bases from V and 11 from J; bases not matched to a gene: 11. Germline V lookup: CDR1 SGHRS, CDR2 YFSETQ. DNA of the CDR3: TGCGCCAGCAGCATAGCCGGGACAGGAGGTTCCATATATTTT. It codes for CASSIAGTGGSIYF. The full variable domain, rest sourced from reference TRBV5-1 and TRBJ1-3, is KAGVTQTPRYLIKTRGQQVTLSCSPISGHRSVSWYQQTPGQGLQFLFEYFSETQRNKGNFPGRFSGRQFSNSRSEMNVSTLELGDSALYLCASSIAGTGGSIYFGEGSWLTVV.

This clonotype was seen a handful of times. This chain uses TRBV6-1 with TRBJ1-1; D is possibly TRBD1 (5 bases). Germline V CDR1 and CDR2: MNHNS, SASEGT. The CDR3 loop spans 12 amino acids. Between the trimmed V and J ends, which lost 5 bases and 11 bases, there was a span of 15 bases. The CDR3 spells CASSPSGLGAFF. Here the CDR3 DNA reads TGTGCCAGCAGTCCTTCAGGGCTGGGGGCTTTCTTT.